The 5 T cell receptor beta chains given below trace back to one sample, sequenced in a study of high-grade serous ovarian cancer treatment subgroups. TCRdb keeps only in-frame clones here, not all; method: immunoSEQ multiplex PCR. Of approximately 1,600 clones detected, 60% to 75% appear once; the ten largest clones hold less than 15%. Tumor tissue was taken before any definitive surgery or chemotherapy was given. The sample taken for sequencing was tumor tissue. The receptor set was obtained from a human donor with high-grade serous ovarian cancer.

The chain joins TRBV29-1 to TRBJ2-1; 16 positions match TRBD2. Germline V gene data show CDR1 as SQVTM and CDR2 as ANQGSEA. The CDR3 has 15 residues. Germline trimming cut 6 bases from V and 6 bases from J; bases unmatched to any gene: 5. CDR3 nucleotide sequence: TGCAGCGTATCGGGACTAGCGGGAGGGGCCAATGAGCAGTTCTTC. Protein: CSVSGLAGGANEQFF.

The gene calls are TRBV29-1 and TRBJ1-2; D may be TRBD1 (6 bases). The V end lost 3 bases, the J end lost 3 bases, and 11 bases lay between the germline ends. CDR1 and CDR2 from the germline V gene are SQVTM and ANQGSEA. This CDR3 is 13 amino acids long. The chain's CDR3 is CSVEDSPYYGYTF. The CDR3 coding sequence is TGCAGCGTTGAGGACAGCCCGTACTATGGCTACACCTTC. The full variable domain, completed using reference TRBV29-1 and TRBJ1-2, is SAVISQKPSRDICQRGTSLTIQCQVDSQVTMMFWYRQQPGQSLTLIATANQGSEATYESGFVIDKFPISRPNLTFSTLTVSNMSPEDSSIYLCSVEDSPYYGYTFGSGTRLTVV.

The V gene is TRBV7-9, the J gene TRBJ2-5, with a possible D match to TRBD1 (5 bases). V shed 7 bases and J shed 5 bases, with 20 bases lying between them. The CDR3 consists of 15 residues. CDR1 SEHNR and CDR2 FQNEAQ come from the germline V gene (reference sequence). The CDR3 DNA reads as TGTGCCAGCAATACCGACAGATCCCTGGGGGAGACCCAGTACTTC. Its protein is CASNTDRSLGETQYF.

In DNA form, the CDR3 reads TGTGCCAGTAGTCCACCGACAGGCCCCATATCTGGCTATGGCTACACCTTC. Its translation is CASSPPTGPISGYGYTF. The genes are TRBV19 and TRBJ1-2; tentatively, D is TRBD1 (6 bases). The V end was cut by 5 bases, the J end by 4 bases, with 23 bases between. CDR3 length: 17 amino acids. Germline CDR1 reads LNHDA; CDR2 reads SQIVND (reference sequence).

The rearrangement links TRBV27 to TRBJ1-6; no reliable D call. Between the trimmed V and J ends, which lost 5 bases and 4 bases, there was a span of 18 bases. The CDR3 runs 17 residues. Germline loops: CDR1 MNHEY, CDR2 SMNVEV (reference sequence). Written as DNA, the CDR3 is TGTGCCAGCAGTCCCTCCGGGGAAGCGGGATATAATTCACCCCTCCACTTT. As protein: CASSPSGEAGYNSPLHF.